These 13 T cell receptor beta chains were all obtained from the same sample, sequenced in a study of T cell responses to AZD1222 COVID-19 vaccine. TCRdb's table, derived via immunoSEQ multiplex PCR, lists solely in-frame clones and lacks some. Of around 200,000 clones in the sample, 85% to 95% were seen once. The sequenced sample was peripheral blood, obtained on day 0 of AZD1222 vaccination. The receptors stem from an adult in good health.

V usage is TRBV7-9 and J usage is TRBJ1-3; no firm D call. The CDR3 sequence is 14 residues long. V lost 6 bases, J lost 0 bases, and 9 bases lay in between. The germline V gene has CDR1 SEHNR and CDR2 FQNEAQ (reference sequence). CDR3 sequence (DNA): TGTGCCAGCAGTAGGGATCGCTCTGGAAACACCATATATTTT. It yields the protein CASSRDRSGNTIYF.

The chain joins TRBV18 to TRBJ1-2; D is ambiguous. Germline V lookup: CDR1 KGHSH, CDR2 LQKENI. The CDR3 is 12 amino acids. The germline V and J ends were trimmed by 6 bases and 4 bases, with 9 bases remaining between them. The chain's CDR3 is CASSPRGYGYTF. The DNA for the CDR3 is TGTGCCAGCTCCCCTCGGGGCTATGGCTACACCTTC.

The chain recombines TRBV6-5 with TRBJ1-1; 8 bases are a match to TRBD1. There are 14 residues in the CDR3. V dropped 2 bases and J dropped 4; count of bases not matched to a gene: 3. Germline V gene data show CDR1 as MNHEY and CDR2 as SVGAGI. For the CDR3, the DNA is TGTGCCAGCAGTTACGGGCAGGGGGCCACTGAAGCTTTCTTT. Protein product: CASSYGQGATEAFF.

The CDR3 spells CASSSRATNEKLFF. In nucleotides, the CDR3 is TGTGCCAGCAGCTCAAGAGCAACTAATGAAAAACTGTTTTTT. This chain uses TRBV7-9 with TRBJ1-4; no firm D call. CDR3 length: 14 residues. Germline assignment: CDR1 SEHNR and CDR2 FQNEAQ (reference sequence). Trimming removed 4 bases from V and 0 bases from J, with 6 bases in between.

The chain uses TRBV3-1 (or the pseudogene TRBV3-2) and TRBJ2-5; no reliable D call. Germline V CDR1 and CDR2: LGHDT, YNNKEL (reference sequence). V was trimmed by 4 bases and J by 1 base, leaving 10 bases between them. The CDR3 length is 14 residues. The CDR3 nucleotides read TGTGCCAGCAGCCCCCAGTGGAGCCAAGAGACCCAGTACTTC. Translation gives CASSPQWSQETQYF.

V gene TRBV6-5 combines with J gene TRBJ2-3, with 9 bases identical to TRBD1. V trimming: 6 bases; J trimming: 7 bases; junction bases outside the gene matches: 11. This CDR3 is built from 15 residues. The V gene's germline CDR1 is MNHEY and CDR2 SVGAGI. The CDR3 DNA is TGTGCCAGCAGCGAGACAGGGGGGGGATCACATACGCAGTATTTT. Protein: CASSETGGGSHTQYF.

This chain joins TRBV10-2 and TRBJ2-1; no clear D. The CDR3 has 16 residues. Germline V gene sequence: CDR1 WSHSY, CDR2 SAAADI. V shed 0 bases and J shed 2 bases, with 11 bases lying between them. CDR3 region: CASSESPLAPYNEQFF. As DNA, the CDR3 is TGCGCCAGCAGTGAGTCCCCTCTTGCCCCCTACAATGAGCAGTTCTTC.

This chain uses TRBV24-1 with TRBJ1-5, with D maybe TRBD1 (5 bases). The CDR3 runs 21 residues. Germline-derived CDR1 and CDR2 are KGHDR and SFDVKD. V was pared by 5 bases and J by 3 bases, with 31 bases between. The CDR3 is CATSAPSSILKGRGPNQPQHF. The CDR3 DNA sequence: TGTGCCACCAGTGCGCCTTCCTCGATTTTAAAGGGGAGGGGCCCCAATCAGCCCCAGCATTTT.

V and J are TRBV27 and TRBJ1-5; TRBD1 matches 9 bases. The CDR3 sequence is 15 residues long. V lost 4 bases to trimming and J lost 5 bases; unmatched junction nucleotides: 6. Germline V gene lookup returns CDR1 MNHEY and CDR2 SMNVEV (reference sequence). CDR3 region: CASSSGQGVYQPQHF. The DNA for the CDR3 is TGTGCCAGCAGTTCGGGACAGGGAGTCTATCAGCCCCAGCATTTT.

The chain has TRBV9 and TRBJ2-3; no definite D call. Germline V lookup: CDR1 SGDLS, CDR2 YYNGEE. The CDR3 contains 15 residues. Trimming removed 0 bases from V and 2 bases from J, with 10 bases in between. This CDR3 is CASSVAPIDTDTQYF. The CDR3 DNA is TGTGCCAGCAGCGTAGCCCCGATAGACACAGATACGCAGTATTTT. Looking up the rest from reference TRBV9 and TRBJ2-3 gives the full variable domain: DSGVTQTPKHLITATGQRVTLRCSPRSGDLSVYWYQQSLDQGLQFLIQYYNGEERAKGNILERFSAQQFPDLHSELNLSSLELGDSALYFCASSVAPIDTDTQYFGPGTRLTVL.

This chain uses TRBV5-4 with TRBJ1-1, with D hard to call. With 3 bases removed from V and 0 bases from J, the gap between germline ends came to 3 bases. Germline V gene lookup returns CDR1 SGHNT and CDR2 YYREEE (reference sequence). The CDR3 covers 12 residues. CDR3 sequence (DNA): TGTGCCAGCAGCTACCTGAACACTGAAGCTTTCTTT. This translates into CASSYLNTEAFF.

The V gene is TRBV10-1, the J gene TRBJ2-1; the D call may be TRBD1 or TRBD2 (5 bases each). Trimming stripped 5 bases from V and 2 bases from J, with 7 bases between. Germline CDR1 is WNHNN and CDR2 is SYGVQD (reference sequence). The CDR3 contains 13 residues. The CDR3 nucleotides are TGCGCCAGCAGTCAGGGAGCCTACAATGAGCAGTTCTTC. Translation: CASSQGAYNEQFF.

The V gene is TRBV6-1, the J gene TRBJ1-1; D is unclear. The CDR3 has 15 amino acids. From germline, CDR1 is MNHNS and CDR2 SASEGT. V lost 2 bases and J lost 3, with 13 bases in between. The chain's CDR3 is CASSEYVLGDTEAFF. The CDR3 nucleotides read TGTGCCAGCAGTGAATATGTGTTGGGTGACACTGAAGCTTTCTTT.